This TCR beta chain was documented in a study of shared clonotypes between healthy human individuals. Turning to this clone: The antigen is unknown.

200 to 250 ng DNA, 30,000 to 35,000 T cell genomes, went into each sorted-subset replicate PCR. Repertoires were generated with immunoSEQ multiplex PCR, while TCRdb's copy carries only in-frame clones and drops some. The sample has a few million clones; over 85% are singletons. Study-wide points: Sequencing depth was expected to influence donor clonotype sharing.

Source material: naive CD4+ T cells from PBMCs. The sample's subset: CD45RA+ positively selected. The TCR originated in a man aged 18 to 30 in good health. Some clones in this sample may be carry-over from other donors' samples.

The CDR3 DNA reads as TGTGCCAGCAGCGCCCCCGCGGGTAGGACTTTCTTT. Amino acid sequence: CASSAPAGRTFF. The V and J genes are TRBV11-2 and TRBJ1-1; the D is unclear. Between the trimmed V and J ends, which lost 5 bases and 12 bases, there was a span of 16 bases. This CDR3 contains 12 residues. Germline CDR1 is SGHAT and CDR2 is FQNNGV.